Each of the 25 T cell receptor beta chains below was sequenced from the same sample in a study of post-analysis software for immune sequencing data. Tagging with unique molecular identifiers was a feature of the TCR beta cDNA libraries. A single record per CDR3 protein comes from TCRdb applying MiXCR to the PCR reads. The data contain roughly 580,000 distinct CDR3 sequences, around 44% of them singletons. Their antigens are not known. Findings and caveats of the study: Patients showed TRBV5-6, TRBV5-1 and TRBV20-1 among a handful of TRBV segments more frequent than in controls.

The sequenced sample consisted of blood. The receptors stem from a girl aged 10-17 years with multiple sclerosis.

This chain connects TRBV5-1 to TRBJ2-1; D not resolved. The germline CDR1 and CDR2 sequences are SGHRS and YFSETQ. CDR3 length: 12 amino acids. V was cut by 1 base and J by 10 bases, with 9 bases left in between. This CDR3 reads CASSLTVEEQFF. The CDR3 nucleotides read TGCGCCAGCAGCTTGACAGTAGAGGAGCAGTTCTTC.

This clonotype was counted only a few times. The chain is built from TRBV6-5 and TRBJ1-6; D is ambiguous. Deletions cut 7 bases from V and 7 bases from J, with 8 bases between. The CDR3 sequence is 12 residues long. From germline, CDR1 is MNHEY and CDR2 SVGAGI. The CDR3 loop is CASKRANSPLHF. In nucleotides, the CDR3 is TGTGCCAGCAAAAGGGCGAATTCACCCCTCCACTTT.

In its sample, this clonotype was seen a few times. The rearrangement uses TRBV12-3 or TRBV12-4 and TRBJ2-1, with D unclear. This CDR3 comprises 14 residues. Trimming stripped 4 bases from V and 1 base from J, with 8 bases between. The CDR3 spells CASSYGRSYNEQFF. The DNA for the CDR3 is TGTGCCAGCAGTTATGGGCGATCCTACAATGAGCAGTTCTTC.

The rearrangement uses TRBV29-1 and TRBJ1-2, with 9 bases lining up with TRBD1. The V gene end was trimmed by 3 bases and the J gene end by 4 bases; junction bases not matched to a gene: 9. The CDR3 spans 15 residues. The germline gives CDR1 SQVTM, CDR2 ANQGSEA. CDR3 nucleotides: TGCAGCGTTGAGGATTACGGGACAGGGAGCTATGGCTACACCTTC. Protein: CSVEDYGTGSYGYTF.

The chain uses TRBV29-1 and TRBJ2-5; the D gene is possibly TRBD2 (7 bases). The V end lost 2 bases, the J end lost 5 bases, and 21 bases lay between the germline ends. The CDR3 extends over 16 amino acids. In germline, CDR1 is SQVTM, CDR2 ANQGSEA. For the CDR3, the DNA is TGCAGCGTTGAAAACTGGGGGGGCGGTCTAAAGGAGACCCAGTACTTC. Encoded protein: CSVENWGGGLKETQYF.

The chain has TRBV7-9 and TRBJ2-1, with 8 bases matching TRBD2. V lost 2 bases and J lost 1; bases outside the gene matches: 10. Germline V gives CDR1 SEHNR, CDR2 FQNEAQ (reference sequence). CDR3 size: 18 residues. The CDR3 DNA is TGTGCCAGCAGCTTATCTAAGGTCCGGGAGGGTTCCTACAATGAGCAGTTCTTC. Translated: CASSLSKVREGSYNEQFF. Drawing the rest from reference TRBV7-9 and TRBJ2-1, the complete variable domain is DTGVSQNPRHKITKRGQNVTFRCDPISEHNRLYWYRQTLGQGPEFLTYFQNEAQLEKSRLLSDRFSAERPKGSFSTLEIQRTEQGDSAMYLCASSLSKVREGSYNEQFFGPGTRLTVL.

This clonotype was observed a handful of times. The rearrangement links TRBV5-1 to TRBJ2-7, with TRBD2 matching over 10 bases. Trimming took 4 bases from V and 7 from J; bases not matched to a gene: 11. The CDR3 contains 15 residues. The V gene's germline CDR1 is SGHRS and CDR2 YFSETQ. The CDR3 region has the DNA TGCGCCAGCAGCACGCAGGCTAGCGGGAGACCAGAGCAGTACTTC. This codes for CASSTQASGRPEQYF. Complete variable domain (other parts from reference TRBV5-1 and TRBJ2-7): KAGVTQTPRYLIKTRGQQVTLSCSPISGHRSVSWYQQTPGQGLQFLFEYFSETQRNKGNFPGRFSGRQFSNSRSEMNVSTLELGDSALYLCASSTQASGRPEQYFGPGTRLTVT.

The V gene is TRBV28, the J gene TRBJ2-7; no clear D gene. The length of the CDR3 is 15 residues. The ends were cut back, 4 bases at V and 6 bases at J, with 19 bases in the middle. Germline V gene sequence: CDR1 MDHEN, CDR2 SYDVKM. The CDR3 loop is CASSSQTILVSEQYF. Written as DNA, the CDR3 is TGTGCCAGCAGTTCCCAGACAATATTGGTCTCCGAGCAGTACTTC.

This clonotype was recorded a few times. The J gene is TRBJ2-5, the V gene TRBV5-1; 8 bases align to TRBD2. Germline assignment: CDR1 SGHRS and CDR2 YFSETQ. V was clipped by 7 bases and J by 3 bases; unmatched bases: 8. CDR3 size: 14 residues. CDR3 bases: TGCGCCAGCCGGTTTAGCGGGATAGAAGAGACCCAGTACTTC. Its protein product is CASRFSGIEETQYF.

A note on this clonotype: This may be a read error, as it is one base from a much larger clone. The chain is built from TRBV5-6 and TRBJ2-6; D gene unclear. The CDR3 covers 15 residues. Germline CDR1 and CDR2: SGHDT and YYEEEE. Written as DNA, the CDR3 is TGTGCCAGCAGCTGGGCTGGCTCTAGGGCCAACGTCCTGACTTTC. Amino acid sequence: CASSWAGSRANVLTF.

The CDR3 sequence: CASSVDLNTGELFF. CDR3 nucleotides: TGTGCCAGCAGCGTAGACCTGAACACCGGGGAGCTGTTTTTT. The chain has TRBV9 and TRBJ2-2; the D is unclear. V was trimmed by 0 bases and J by 1 base, leaving 4 bases between them. The CDR3 totals 14 residues. Germline V gene data show CDR1 as SGDLS and CDR2 as YYNGEE.

The V call is TRBV29-1, the J call TRBJ2-1; TRBD2 matches 9 bases. The trim removed 7 bases at V and 10 bases at J, leaving 23 bases unmatched. CDR3 length equals 17 residues. Germline V CDR1 and CDR2: SQVTM, ANQGSEA. In DNA form, the CDR3 reads TGCAGCGCTGCGTCTGTTGGGGGGACTAGCAGATCCTACGAGCAGTTCTTC. It yields the protein CSAASVGGTSRSYEQFF.

The V gene is TRBV29-1, the J gene TRBJ1-2; weak D call: TRBD1 (6 bases). The germline V and J ends were trimmed by 0 bases and 12 bases, with 23 bases remaining between them. The V gene's germline CDR1 is SQVTM and CDR2 ANQGSEA. CDR3 length: 15 residues. The CDR3 loop is CSVEDREGGRGYNTF. As DNA, the CDR3 is TGCAGCGTTGAAGATCGGGAAGGGGGACGTGGATACAACACCTTC.

The gene calls are TRBV29-1 and TRBJ2-3; D is ambiguous. CDR1 and CDR2 from the germline V gene are SQVTM and ANQGSEA. V lost 7 bases and J 0 bases, leaving 8 bases between the germline ends. The CDR3 consists of 12 residues. CDR3 loop: CSGTPSTDTQYF. CDR3 bases: TGCAGCGGAACACCGAGCACAGATACGCAGTATTTT.

The rearrangement links TRBV6-5 to TRBJ2-5, with 8 nucleotides matching TRBD1. The germline V gene has CDR1 MNHEY and CDR2 SVGAGI. J was trimmed by 7 bases and V by 7 bases; bases with no gene match: 11. The CDR3 is made up of 14 amino acids. The CDR3 coding sequence is TGTGCCAGCAAAGACAGGGGAAAAGGGGGGACCCAGTACTTC. Encoded protein: CASKDRGKGGTQYF.

This chain's CDR3 is CAISESRQGKFYEQYF. The CDR3 DNA is TGTGCCATCAGTGAGTCGAGGCAGGGGAAGTTCTACGAGCAGTACTTC. The J gene is TRBJ2-7, the V gene TRBV10-3; maybe TRBD1 (6 bases). From germline, CDR1 is ENHRY and CDR2 SYGVKD. CDR3 length equals 16 residues. The V end lost 0 bases, the J end lost 3 bases, and 15 bases lay between the germline ends.

In this sample, this clonotype turned up a few times. V usage is TRBV4-1 and J usage is TRBJ1-2, with D hard to call. V was clipped by 4 bases and J by 2 bases, with 14 bases between them. The germline CDR1 and CDR2 sequences are MGHRA and YSYEKL. The CDR3 has 15 amino acids. This CDR3 reads CASSPTGRINYGYTF. The CDR3, as DNA: TGCGCCAGCAGCCCCACCGGTCGGATAAACTATGGCTACACCTTC.

The chain employs TRBV6-6 and TRBJ2-7; 10 bases agree with TRBD1. The CDR3 consists of 13 residues. V shed 11 bases, J shed 7 bases, and the junction held 11 bases outside the gene matches. Germline V gene data show CDR1 as MNHNY and CDR2 as SVGAGI (reference sequence). CDR3 coding DNA: TGTGCCGGCCAAACCGGGACAGGGGATGAGCAGTACTTC. Translated, it gives CAGQTGTGDEQYF.

This clonotype was recorded only once. The chain recombines TRBV6-5 with TRBJ1-2, with no clear D. Trimming cost V 6 bases and J 6 bases, with 8 bases left between them. The germline gives CDR1 MNHEY, CDR2 SVGAGI. There are 11 residues in the CDR3. The CDR3 DNA sequence: TGTGCCAGCAGGGCCAGACATGGCTACACCTTC. Translation gives CASRARHGYTF.

This clonotype was seen a handful of times. This chain links TRBV12-3 or TRBV12-4 with TRBJ2-7; D is possibly TRBD2 (6 bases). This CDR3 contains 14 residues. The germline V and J ends were trimmed by 6 bases and 0 bases, with 12 bases remaining between them. The CDR3: CASSRGLRSYEQYF. The CDR3 DNA follows: TGTGCCAGCAGCCGGGGACTGCGCTCCTACGAGCAGTACTTC.

Only one count was recorded for this clonotype. V usage is TRBV2 and J usage is TRBJ1-1; TRBD1 might be the D (6 bases). CDR3 length equals 13 residues. V dropped 6 bases and J dropped 13 bases, with 21 bases sitting between them. From germline, CDR1 is SNHLY and CDR2 FYNNEI. CDR3: CASSLGTEGGGFF. CDR3 bases: TGTGCCAGCAGCTTAGGGACGGAGGGGGGCGGTTTCTTT.

This rearrangement joins TRBV6-6 to TRBJ2-7; the match to TRBD2 covers 7 bases. Germline-derived CDR1 and CDR2 are MNHNY and SVGAGI (reference sequence). This CDR3 spans 15 amino acids. After removal of 5 bases from V and 0 bases from J, the junction contained 7 bases not matched to a gene. CDR3 sequence (DNA): TGTGCCAGCAGTCGTAAAACTAGCGTCTCCTACGAGCAGTACTTC. Residues: CASSRKTSVSYEQYF.

The chain combines TRBV27 with TRBJ1-2, with 9 bases that match TRBD1. Germline V lookup: CDR1 MNHEY, CDR2 SMNVEV (reference sequence). V gave up 6 bases and J gave up 8 bases; unmatched junction bases: 7. This CDR3 has 13 amino acids. The CDR3 region is CASSLQGAEGYTF. The CDR3 nucleotides are TGTGCCAGCAGCCTACAGGGGGCGGAGGGCTACACCTTC.

The gene calls are TRBV20-1 and TRBJ1-2, with D unresolved. The length of the CDR3 is 13 residues. Germline CDR1 reads DFQATT; CDR2 reads SNEGSKA (reference sequence). Deletions cut 2 bases from V and 5 bases from J, with 12 bases between. The CDR3 bases are TGCAGTGCTAGACAGAGGACGAAGTATGGCTACACCTTC. It yields the protein CSARQRTKYGYTF.

CDR3 sequence reads: CSVYRDRGPYGYTF. The CDR3, as DNA: TGCAGCGTCTACCGGGACCGTGGCCCCTATGGCTACACCTTC. The chain uses TRBV29-1 and TRBJ1-2; maybe TRBD1 (5 bases). V gave up 6 bases and J gave up 4 bases, with 18 bases separating them. Germline V gene lookup returns CDR1 SQVTM and CDR2 ANQGSEA. The CDR3 contains 14 residues.